This T cell receptor beta chain was profiled in a study of vaccination effects on CD4 cells after COVID-19. Study results and caveats: Of the vaccine-induced clones from healthy vaccinees, merely 1 of 255 recognized common cold coronaviruses as well. Late after vaccination, infection- and vaccine-induced clones showed marked clonal contraction.

Here immunoSEQ multiplex PCR was the method, and the copy in TCRdb shows in-frame clones only, minus some. This table has tens of thousands of clones, 74% appearing once. This CDR3 contains 14 residues. The V gene's germline CDR1 is SEHNR and CDR2 FQNEAQ (reference sequence). The J segment lost 5 bases and the V segment lost 3 bases, leaving 4 bases of the junction unmatched. Sequencing followed a ViraFEST assay step that expanded antigen-specific CD4+ T cells with viral peptide pools. Subsequent to a culture period of approximately 11 days, CD4+ T cells were isolated. The study found no prior SARS-CoV-2 infection in the vaccine recipients, who tested negative for nucleocapsid antibodies. Every well housed some 2 million PBMC, which grew in culture alongside around 10 IU/ml IL-2 and 8.5 to 10 ug/ml peptides. Half the medium was swapped for IL-2 medium on days 3 and 7. Note on this clone: The antigen remains unidentified.

This TCR was recovered from a human donor who received a COVID-19 vaccine. This specimen was CD4+ T cells from PBMCs cultured with SARS-CoV-2 spike peptides, taken before COVID-19 vaccination. The rearrangement uses TRBV7-9 and TRBJ2-7; 10 positions match TRBD2. CDR3 DNA: TGTGCCAGCAGCTTGCTAGCGGGAGACGACGAGCAGTACTTC. Translated: CASSLLAGDDEQYF.